This T cell receptor beta chain was retrieved from a study of cytomegalovirus exposure and HLA in healthy donors. Broader study findings: Available immune exposure information was restricted to CMV serostatus only.

The CDR3 loop spans 14 amino acids. Germline V CDR1 and CDR2: SGHDN, FVKESK. With V trimmed by 3 bases and J by 5 bases, 4 bases remained unmatched. As regards this clone: Antigen: not known.

PCR employed 60 Vbeta and 13 Jbeta primers. Produced via immunoSEQ multiplex PCR; TCRdb's table is partial and in-frame only. Seen here are approximately 150,000 clones, under 75% observed once, and the top ten hold roughly 7%. The origin of this receptor is a woman aged 60 to 75 in good health and CMV-seropositive. The V and J genes are TRBV14 and TRBJ1-1; the match to TRBD1 covers 9 bases. Sequencing was done on a sample of PBMCs. As DNA, the CDR3 is TGTGCCAGCAGCCACAACAGGGGGCTTACTGAAGCTTTCTTT. Its translation is CASSHNRGLTEAFF.